Sequencing of this T cell receptor beta chain was carried out in a study of vaccination and CD4 T cells after COVID-19. Across the study: Convalescent donors totaled six males and four females, including two who were Hispanic.

For this clonotype: Antigen: not known.

Treatment defined: approximately 9-day PBMC culture with coronavirus spike peptide pools or control peptides (ViraFEST assay). Patients returned positive PCR results between March and December 2020, earlier than US Alpha, Beta and Delta variants. At the Johns Hopkins FTIC core, DNA taken from cultured CD4+ T cells was sequenced by way of the Oncomine TCR Beta short-read assay. Investigators isolated genomic DNA from cultured CD4+ T cells. TCRdb fed the PCR reads into MiXCR, producing one record per CDR3 protein. Of 19,000 or so distinct CDR3 sequences listed, less than 50% were seen once; the top ten hold around 8.6%. The sequencing sample was made of CD4+ T cells from blood, cultured in vitro. The source is a human donor who had recovered from COVID-19.

The CDR3 region is CAISGVNEQFF. In DNA form, the CDR3 reads TGTGCCATCAGTGGGGTTAATGAGCAGTTCTTC. The chain uses TRBV10-3 and TRBJ2-1, with D unresolved. This CDR3 is built from 11 residues. Looked up from germline, CDR1 is ENHRY and CDR2 is SYGVKD. Trimming shortened V by 4 bases and J by 7 bases, and 5 bases separated the two germline ends.